This paragraph covers one T cell receptor (beta chain) sequence. It has no known antigen specificity. One base away there is no much larger clone; base qualities are not given. Compared with germline, V lacks 7 bases and J lacks 7 bases; bases without a gene match: 13. Sequences SQVTM (CDR1) and ANQGSEA (CDR2) are obtained from the germline V gene. Its CDR3 holds 14 amino acids, cysteine through phenylalanine. The CDR3 DNA has 42 bases and is translated from base 1. The Quick-DNA Microprep Kit was used to extract genomic DNA from the sorted cells. Amplification of TCRbeta DNA was done with the immunoSEQ hsTCRbeta kit, following the protocol from the manufacturer. An Illumina MiSeq instrument was used to sequence the TCRbeta libraries. The original methods were these. After out-of-frame sequences were removed, some 2 million distinct TCRbeta sequences remained, averaging about 66,813 per individual. Each individual was scored using the number of 150 to 200 previously reported CMV-associated TCRbeta sequences that the individual carried and the total number of productive distinct TCRbeta sequences. A beta-binomial model was reimplemented in Python, and scikit-learn random forests with default parameters were trained on data from the US cohort. Classifier performance on the Belgian cohort was summarized as median AUC with percentile confidence intervals calculated over 10,000 bootstrap iterations. TCRdb retrieved this table from immuneACCESS and kept in-frame rearrangements only. Not all clones are present; in checked studies, unresolved V genes account for under half, and no reason is known for the remainder. That table gives V, J and clone size, and the DNA gave D and trimming. The sample records around 40,000 clones, about 73% of which are singletons. The ten top clones hold about 0.73% of the sample.

A FACSAria II was used to sort memory CD4+ T cells, defined as single viable CD3+CD4+CD8-CD45RO+ cells. CMV serostatus was determined using a Roche Elecsys assay that detects serum IgG against CMV pp150, pp28, p38 and p52. Following thawing, total CD4+ T cells were enriched through positive selection using CD4 magnetic microbeads. Samples originated from another study that specifically interrogated the CD4+ T cell memory repertoire. Peripheral blood mononuclear cells were isolated and cryopreserved according to standard operating procedures, and serum was stored at -80 degrees C. CD3-PerCP (BW264/56), CD4-APC (RPA-T4), CD45RO-PE (UCHT1) and CD8-Pacific Orange (3B5) antibodies were used for staining, and non-viable cells were excluded with Sytox blue. These data are taken from a study of memory CD4+ T cells and cytomegalovirus serostatus (dated by TCRdb to between 2017 and 2020). Notes on the research overall: A total of about 35 healthy Belgian adults, of whom 9 were CMV seropositive and approximately 24 were CMV seronegative, were included in the cohort. The study sequenced CD4+ memory TCRbeta repertoires of a Belgian cohort with known cytomegalovirus serostatus to replicate a published TCR-based CMV serostatus classifier.

Broader findings and caveats from the paper: A median bootstrapped AUC of 0.95 with a 95% CI of 0.76-1.00 was achieved on the Belgian cohort by the original-framework classifier. CMV serostatus prediction reached a median bootstrapped AUC of approximately 0.96 with the original framework and over 0.8 with a US-trained random forest. The results were read as suggesting that the CMV-associated TCR signature is, for the most part, present in the CD4+ memory repertoire. Of 164 previously reported CMV-associated TCRbeta sequences, 67 appeared in the CD4+ memory repertoires, each in one to five individuals. Only CD4+CD45RO+ memory cells were sequenced, unlike the original study, which covered naive and memory CD4+ and CD8+ populations.

The V and J genes are TRBV29-1 and TRBJ1-1, with 9 middle bases fitting TRBD1. This clonotype originated in an adult in good health and CMV-seronegative. Specimen: memory CD4+ T cells from blood. The CDR3 loop reads CSGSRGWGQGEAFF. The DNA sequence is TGCAGCGGAAGCAGGGGGTGGGGACAGGGTGAAGCTTTCTTT. Outside the CDR3, residues come from the reference TRBV29-1 and TRBJ1-1 proteins, so the full variable domain is: SAVISQKPSRDICQRGTSLTIQCQVDSQVTMMFWYRQQPGQSLTLIATANQGSEATYESGFVIDKFPISRPNLTFSTLTVSNMSPEDSSIYLCSGSRGWGQGEAFFGQGTRLTVV.